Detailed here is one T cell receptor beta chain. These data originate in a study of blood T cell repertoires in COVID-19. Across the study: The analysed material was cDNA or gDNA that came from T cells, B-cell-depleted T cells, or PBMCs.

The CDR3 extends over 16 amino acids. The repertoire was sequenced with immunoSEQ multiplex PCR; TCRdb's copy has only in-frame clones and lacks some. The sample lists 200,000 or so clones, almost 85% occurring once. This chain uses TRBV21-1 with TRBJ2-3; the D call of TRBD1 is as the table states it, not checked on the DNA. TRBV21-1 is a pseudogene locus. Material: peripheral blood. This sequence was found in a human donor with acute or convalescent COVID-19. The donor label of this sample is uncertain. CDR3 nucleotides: TGTGCCAGCAGCGGCCGCACGGTGGCAGGGCCGGGTACGCAGTATTTT. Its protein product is CASSGRTVAGPGTQYF.